A selection of T cell receptor beta chains follows, all from one sample in a study of blood T cell repertoires in COVID-19. TCRdb's table, derived via immunoSEQ multiplex PCR, lists solely in-frame clones and lacks some. The table includes about 68,000 clones, around 85% detected once. The sample taken for sequencing was peripheral blood. These TCRs come from a woman between 50 and 59 years old with acute or convalescent COVID-19. Both conserved end residues are part of each CDR3. The D gene is left open where the match is weak. Only some rows state a clone size, as once, few, many or a class for expanded clones.

CDR3aa,CDR3nt,v_gene,j_gene,len,d_gene,abundance
CASSIGQGSEQFF,TGTGCCAGTAGTATAGGGCAAGGGAGCGAGCAGTTCTTC,TRBV19,TRBJ2-1,13,NA,NA
CATPSWYQPQHF,TGTGCCACCCCCAGTTGGTATCAGCCCCAGCATTTT,TRBV9,TRBJ1-5,12,NA,few
CASSLGETGELFF,TGCGCCAGCAGCTTGGGGGAGACCGGGGAGCTGTTTTTT,TRBV5-1,TRBJ2-2,13,NA,once
CASATAGTGIYEQYF,TGTGCCAGCGCCACAGCGGGGACAGGTATCTACGAGCAGTACTTC,TRBV27,TRBJ2-7,15,NA,NA
CASRLAWGLNNEQFF,TGTGCCAGCAGATTGGCCTGGGGACTTAACAATGAGCAGTTCTTC,TRBV5-4,TRBJ2-1,15,NA,NA
CASSGQQGNNSPLHF,TGTGCCAGCAGTGGACAACAGGGGAATAATTCACCCCTCCACTTT,TRBV27,TRBJ1-6,15,TRBD1,NA
CASSLGGLVYLNTEAFF,TGTGCCAGCAGCTTAGGGGGGCTCGTATACTTGAACACTGAAGCTTTCTTT,TRBV7-8,TRBJ1-1,17,NA,NA
CASSYSGVTNNEQFF,TGTGCCAGCAGTTACTCAGGGGTGACAAACAATGAGCAGTTCTTC,TRBV6-6,TRBJ2-1,15,NA,NA
CASSSRGSSTDTQYF,TGTGCCAGCAGCTCCAGGGGGAGTAGCACAGATACGCAGTATTTT,TRBV11-3,TRBJ2-3,15,TRBD1,NA
CASSLDSSNYGYTF,TGCGCCAGCAGCCTAGACAGTTCAAACTATGGCTACACCTTC,TRBV5-1,TRBJ1-2,14,NA,NA
CAISGDKGGYTF,TGTGCCATCAGTGGGGACAAGGGAGGCTACACCTTC,TRBV10-3,TRBJ1-2,12,NA,NA
CASSLVQGDTEAFF,TGCGCCAGCAGCTTGGTACAGGGGGACACTGAAGCTTTCTTT,TRBV5-1,TRBJ1-1,14,TRBD1,NA
CASSTGGAPNYGYTF,TGTGCCAGCAGCACCGGTGGGGCGCCTAACTATGGCTACACCTTC,TRBV27,TRBJ1-2,15,NA,NA
CASSSDRGPSKSDTEAFF,TGCGCCAGCAGCTCAGACAGGGGGCCCTCTAAAAGTGACACTGAAGCTTTCTTT,TRBV5-1,TRBJ1-1,18,TRBD1,NA
CASSLGTNYNEQFF,TGTGCCTCAAGTCTCGGGACTAACTACAATGAGCAGTTCTTC,TRBV19,TRBJ2-1,14,TRBD2,NA
CASRLAGARTDTQYF,TGTGCCAGTAGACTAGCGGGAGCGCGCACAGATACGCAGTATTTT,TRBV27,TRBJ2-3,15,TRBD2,few
CASSLSVAGGSYNEQFF,TGTGCCAGCAGTTTATCAGTGGCAGGGGGCTCCTACAATGAGCAGTTCTTC,TRBV27,TRBJ2-1,17,TRBD1,NA
CASSLGTGGPTDTQYF,TGCGCCAGCAGCTTGGGTACAGGGGGCCCCACAGATACGCAGTATTTT,TRBV5-1,TRBJ2-3,16,TRBD1,NA
CASRPTRSADTQYF,TGTGCCAGCAGACCCACTCGGAGCGCAGATACGCAGTATTTT,TRBV6-5,TRBJ2-3,14,NA,NA
CASSVTPQTTNEKLFF,TGTGCCAGCAGCGTCACACCACAGACAACTAATGAAAAACTGTTTTTT,TRBV9,TRBJ1-4,16,NA,NA
CASSPVMPMDEQYF,TGTGCCAGCTCACCAGTGATGCCTATGGACGAGCAGTACTTC,TRBV18,TRBJ2-7,14,NA,NA
CVTSGPGIQETQYF,TGTGTCACCAGTGGACCCGGGATTCAAGAGACCCAGTACTTC,TRBV24-1,TRBJ2-5,14,NA,NA
CASNSRQEETQYF,TGCGCCAGCAACTCCCGACAAGAAGAGACCCAGTACTTC,TRBV5-1,TRBJ2-5,13,NA,NA
CASSPGRENSPLHF,TGTGCCAGCAGCCCAGGAAGGGAGAATTCACCCCTCCACTTT,TRBV7-2,TRBJ1-6,14,NA,NA
CASSNPGLAGGTDTQYF,TGTGCCAGCAGCAACCCTGGGCTAGCGGGGGGCACAGATACGCAGTATTTT,TRBV9,TRBJ2-3,17,TRBD2,NA
CAISPTSGGGTDTQYF,TGTGCCATCAGTCCAACTAGCGGGGGGGGTACAGATACGCAGTATTTT,TRBV10-3,TRBJ2-3,16,TRBD2,NA
CASSPMTGNNSPLHF,TGTGCCAGCAGCCCCATGACAGGAAATAATTCACCCCTCCACTTT,TRBV14,TRBJ1-6,15,NA,NA
CASSPLGQGGQYF,TGTGCCAGCAGTCCACTGGGACAGGGAGGGCAGTACTTC,TRBV27,TRBJ2-7,13,TRBD1,NA
CASSPPLVTDTQYF,TGTGCCAGCAGCCCCCCCCTAGTCACAGATACGCAGTATTTT,TRBV5-4,TRBJ2-3,14,NA,NA
CASSPTRTGELFF,TGTGCCAGCAGCCCTACGCGCACCGGGGAGCTGTTTTTT,TRBV16,TRBJ2-2,13,NA,NA
CASSEDGGSGNTIYF,TGTGCCAGCAGTGAAGATGGAGGCTCTGGAAACACCATATATTTT,TRBV6-1,TRBJ1-3,15,NA,NA
CASSVGPDSLHTEAFF,TGTGCCAGCAGCGTAGGACCAGACAGTCTGCACACTGAAGCTTTCTTT,TRBV9,TRBJ1-1,16,NA,NA
CASSYGPGYTGNTIYF,TGTGCCAGCAGTTACGGGCCAGGGTATACTGGAAACACCATATATTTT,TRBV6-6,TRBJ1-3,16,NA,NA
CASSQGTGVNSPLHF,TGCGCCAGCAGCCAGGGGACAGGGGTAAATTCACCCCTCCACTTT,TRBV4-3,TRBJ1-6,15,TRBD1,NA
CASSFGQLRLGDGYTF,TGTGCCAGCAGCTTCGGACAACTCCGGCTAGGGGATGGCTACACCTTC,TRBV3-1/TRBV3-2,TRBJ1-2,16,NA,few
CASSIMEGAEKLFF,TGTGCCAGTAGTATCATGGAGGGGGCAGAAAAACTGTTTTTT,TRBV19,TRBJ1-4,14,TRBD1,NA